Below are 15 T cell receptor beta chains sequenced from a single sample in a study of cytotoxic CD8 clonotypes in ibrutinib-treated CLL. This table comes from immunoSEQ multiplex PCR, and its TCRdb copy is limited to in-frame clones, with some not included. The data contain about 330,000 clones, roughly 67% of them singletons. The source material was PBMCs, sampled after 36 months of ibrutinib treatment. Source of these receptors: a human donor with chronic lymphocytic leukemia.

This clone was observed a single time. The chain couples TRBV18 to TRBJ1-3; the D gene is possibly TRBD1 (5 bases). Germline V lookup: CDR1 KGHSH, CDR2 LQKENI. The CDR3 has 16 residues. The V end lost 3 bases, the J end lost 0 bases, and 12 bases lay between the germline ends. CDR3 sequence (DNA): TGTGCCAGCTCACCGTATCAGGGAAACTCTGGAAACACCATATATTTT. Amino acid sequence: CASSPYQGNSGNTIYF.

This clone was detected only a few times. This chain joins TRBV10-3 and TRBJ2-5, with D possibly TRBD2 on 5 matching bases. Between the trimmed V and J ends, which lost 4 bases and 5 bases, there was a span of 14 bases. CDR3 size: 14 residues. Per the germline V gene, CDR1 is ENHRY and CDR2 is SYGVKD. CDR3 in amino acids: CAISVEATGETQYF. For the CDR3, the DNA is TGTGCCATCAGTGTTGAAGCGACGGGGGAGACCCAGTACTTC.

The rearrangement uses TRBV10-2 and TRBJ2-3; the match to TRBD2 covers 8 bases. Germline CDR1 and CDR2: WSHSY and SAAADI. The V segment lost 10 bases and the J segment 14 bases; nucleotides outside the gene matches: 8. This CDR3 has 10 residues. The CDR3 sequence is CATGTRHVYF. The CDR3 DNA reads TGCGCCACCGGGACTAGACATGTGTATTTT.

In its sample, this clone was seen once. The chain is built from TRBV6-5 and TRBJ1-1, with D possibly being TRBD1 (5 bases). The CDR3 length is 12 residues. Germline CDR1 MNHEY, CDR2 SVGAGI. The CDR3 sequence: CATWGPGPEAFF. The CDR3 region has the DNA TGTGCTACCTGGGGCCCGGGACCTGAAGCTTTCTTT.

This clone was seen just once. The chain employs TRBV29-1 and TRBJ1-2; D is undetermined. The CDR3 is 12 amino acids. Deletions cut 3 bases from V and 6 bases from J, with 11 bases between. Germline V gene data show CDR1 as SQVTM and CDR2 as ANQGSEA. The CDR3 loop reads CSVDSWGDGYTF. CDR3 in DNA: TGCAGCGTTGATTCGTGGGGAGATGGCTACACCTTC.

V and J are TRBV19 and TRBJ2-3, with 8 bases that match TRBD2. The V gene end was trimmed by 5 bases and the J gene end by 5 bases; junction bases not matched to a gene: 9. Germline CDR1 LNHDA, CDR2 SQIVND (reference sequence). There are 15 residues in the CDR3. The DNA for the CDR3 is TGTGCCAGTAGTCGAGCGGGAGTTAAGGGAGATACGCAGTATTTT. Translating gives CASSRAGVKGDTQYF.

This chain joins TRBV11-2 and TRBJ1-1; tentatively, D is TRBD1 (6 bases). CDR3 size: 13 residues. Germline V gives CDR1 SGHAT, CDR2 FQNNGV. Trimming pared 2 bases from V and 3 bases from J, leaving 7 bases between. The DNA of the CDR3 is TGTGCCAGCAGCTTAAACAGGGACACTGAAGCTTTCTTT. Translating it yields CASSLNRDTEAFF. Filled out from reference TRBV11-2 and TRBJ1-1, the complete variable domain reads EAGVAQSPRYKIIEKRQSVAFWCNPISGHATLYWYQQILGQGPKLLIQFQNNGVVDDSQLPKDRFSAERLKGVDSTLKIQPAKLEDSAVYLCASSLNRDTEAFFGQGTRLTVV.

This chain links TRBV19 with TRBJ1-1; TRBD1 agrees at 10 bases. The CDR3 length is 15 residues. J lost 7 bases, V lost 4 bases, and 9 bases had no gene match. Germline CDR1 and CDR2: LNHDA and SQIVND (reference sequence). The CDR3 bases are TGTGCCAGTAGTAAAAAGACAGGGGGCAGGGGTGAAGCTTTCTTT. Its translation: CASSKKTGGRGEAFF.

The chain is built from TRBV5-6 and TRBJ2-3, with D unclear. The CDR3 contains 15 residues. Trimming stripped 3 bases from V and 0 bases from J, with 11 bases between. Per the germline V gene, CDR1 is SGHDT and CDR2 is YYEEEE. CDR3 nucleotides: TGTGCCAGCAGCTCCTGGAGAGCTAGCACAGATACGCAGTATTTT. Translating it yields CASSSWRASTDTQYF.

V and J are TRBV4-1 and TRBJ2-7; 8 positions agree with TRBD2. Germline loops: CDR1 MGHRA, CDR2 YSYEKL. This CDR3 is 16 amino acids long. V shed 4 bases, J shed 7 bases, and the junction held 15 bases outside the gene matches. CDR3 sequence (DNA): TGCGCCAGCAGCCGGTTAACTAGCGGTCCCTTAGGGGAGCAGTACTTC. This sequence encodes CASSRLTSGPLGEQYF.

The chain employs TRBV7-8 and TRBJ1-1, with D perhaps TRBD1 (5 bases). The CDR3 extends over 16 amino acids. Germline V gene data show CDR1 as SGHVS and CDR2 as FQNEAQ. Trimming took 1 base from V and 8 from J, leaving 20 bases between them. The CDR3 DNA reads as TGTGCCAGCAGCTTAGATGGCAGGGCAGGGACTAGCGAAGCTTTCTTT. Amino acids: CASSLDGRAGTSEAFF.

The chain employs TRBV7-8 and TRBJ2-7, with 7 bases fitting TRBD1. CDR1 SGHVS and CDR2 FQNEAQ come from the germline V gene. V lost 2 bases and J lost 3; bases outside the gene matches: 1. This CDR3 contains 13 residues. As DNA, the CDR3 is TGTGCCAGCAGCTTAAGGGACAGCTACGAGCAGTACTTC. Translating gives CASSLRDSYEQYF.

The chain employs TRBV2 and TRBJ1-2, with D possibly matching TRBD1 (5 bases). The V gene's germline CDR1 is SNHLY and CDR2 FYNNEI. The CDR3 runs 12 residues. V was cut by 4 bases and J by 10 bases, with 13 bases left in between. CDR3 nucleotides: TGTGCCAGCAGTGTGGGGGTCAGGGACTACACCTTC. Translating it yields CASSVGVRDYTF.

The chain is built from TRBV7-9 and TRBJ2-2; 11 bases agree with TRBD2. Germline V gene sequence: CDR1 SEHNR, CDR2 FQNEAQ (reference sequence). J was trimmed by 2 bases and V by 5 bases; bases with no gene match: 7. The CDR3 is 17 amino acids. DNA for the CDR3: TGTGCCAGCAGCCTACTAGCGGGGGTCCCCAACACCGGGGAGCTGTTTTTT. This encodes CASSLLAGVPNTGELFF.

This sequence joins TRBV6-5 and TRBJ2-2, with a possible D match to TRBD1 (6 bases). With 2 bases removed from V and 0 bases from J, the gap between germline ends came to 10 bases. This CDR3 comprises 16 residues. The germline gives CDR1 MNHEY, CDR2 SVGAGI. The CDR3 nucleotides are TGTGCCAGCAGTTACAATTGGGGGCCGAACACCGGGGAGCTGTTTTTT. This sequence encodes CASSYNWGPNTGELFF.